One and the same sample provided the 9 T cell receptor beta chains below, sequenced in a study of Ad26.COV2.S vaccination and SARS-CoV-2 variants. Repertoires were generated with immunoSEQ multiplex PCR, while TCRdb's copy carries only in-frame clones and drops some. The sample has hundreds of thousands of clones, 75% to 90% seen once. Treatment defined: roughly 20 received Ad26.COV2.S at low or high dose, single or two shots; roughly 5 received placebo; per-sample allocation not given. Samples came from day 63 after the first vaccine or placebo injection. The sample consisted of peripheral blood, taken in a trial of Ad26.COV2.S vaccine versus placebo. All receptors derive from a person between 18 and 60 years old who received the Ad26.COV2.S COVID-19 vaccine or a placebo.

The J gene is TRBJ2-7, the V gene TRBV13; 7 bases are a match to TRBD2. This CDR3 spans 11 amino acids. J was trimmed by 7 bases and V by 5 bases; bases with no gene match: 2. Germline-derived CDR1 and CDR2 are PRHDT and FYEKMQ (reference sequence). The CDR3 sequence is CASSHGGEQYF. The CDR3 DNA follows: TGTGCCAGCAGCCACGGGGGGGAGCAGTACTTC.

The chain links TRBV6-5 to TRBJ2-1; tentatively, D is TRBD1 (6 bases). Deletions cut 8 bases from V and 2 bases from J, with 13 bases between. Germline V gene data show CDR1 as MNHEY and CDR2 as SVGAGI. There are 14 residues in the CDR3. CDR3 protein: CASSPGHTYNEQFF. The CDR3 DNA reads as TGTGCCAGCTCCCCGGGACATACCTACAATGAGCAGTTCTTC.

This clone was detected once. This chain connects TRBV4-3 to TRBJ2-1; 8 positions agree with TRBD2. The J segment lost 2 bases and the V segment lost 0 bases, leaving 6 bases of the junction unmatched. Germline CDR1 is LGHNA and CDR2 is YSLEER. The CDR3 has 17 amino acids. This CDR3 is CASSQDRAGGPYNEQFF. For the CDR3, the DNA is TGCGCCAGCAGCCAAGACAGGGCGGGGGGCCCCTACAATGAGCAGTTCTTC.

The V gene is TRBV30, the J gene TRBJ2-3, with 15 bases lining up with TRBD2. With 4 bases clipped from V and 1 base from J, the junction kept 12 bases outside the gene matches. CDR3 length equals 19 residues. Germline V gene sequence: CDR1 GTSNPN, CDR2 SVGIG (reference sequence). CDR3 sequence reads: CAWTLAGTSGRSGTDTQYF. The DNA for the CDR3 is TGTGCCTGGACCCTTGCAGGGACTAGCGGGAGGTCGGGCACAGATACGCAGTATTTT.

The chain joins TRBV7-9 to TRBJ2-5; D is unresolved. The CDR3 runs to 11 residues. The germline V gene encodes CDR1 SEHNR and CDR2 FQNEAQ (reference sequence). The germline V and J ends were trimmed by 7 bases and 1 base, with 4 bases remaining between them. CDR3 DNA: TGTGCCAGCACCTTCCAAGAGACCCAGTACTTC. Encoded protein: CASTFQETQYF.

This clone has only one observation. This chain uses TRBV5-1 with TRBJ2-3, with D perhaps matching TRBD1 (7 bases). The CDR3 runs 16 residues. The germline gives CDR1 SGHRS, CDR2 YFSETQ. With 4 bases removed from V and 2 bases from J, the gap between germline ends came to 17 bases. In nucleotides, the CDR3 is TGCGCCAGCAGCCCCCAGGGGGGCGGGCTCACAGATACGCAGTATTTT. The encoded protein is CASSPQGGGLTDTQYF.

J is TRBJ1-1 and V is TRBV27; 8 nucleotides match TRBD1. Germline CDR1 MNHEY, CDR2 SMNVEV (reference sequence). The CDR3 totals 13 residues. V lost 2 bases, J lost 6 bases, and 2 bases stayed unmatched. The CDR3 here is CASSLNRGSEAFF. The CDR3 coding sequence is TGTGCCAGCAGTTTAAACAGGGGGTCTGAAGCTTTCTTT.

This chain joins TRBV7-3 and TRBJ2-1; possible D gene TRBD1, 6 bases. Germline CDR1 is SGHTA and CDR2 is FQGTGA. V dropped 5 bases and J dropped 5 bases, with 16 bases sitting between them. The CDR3 is made up of 15 amino acids. For the CDR3, the DNA is TGTGCCAGCAGCCTGACAGGACGTACAAACAATGAGCAGTTCTTC. This codes for CASSLTGRTNNEQFF.

This clone was detected a few times. V gene TRBV14 combines with J gene TRBJ1-3; D call uncertain. This CDR3 spans 15 amino acids. The V end lost 7 bases, the J end lost 0 bases, and 13 bases lay between the germline ends. Germline V gene lookup returns CDR1 SGHDN and CDR2 FVKESK. As DNA, the CDR3 is TGTGCCAGCACCCGAGGCTATACCTCTGGAAACACCATATATTTT. Translation gives CASTRGYTSGNTIYF.